The 10 T cell receptor beta chains presented below share a single source sample, sequenced in a study of cytomegalovirus exposure and HLA in healthy donors. In the PCR, 60 Vbeta and 13 Jbeta primers were used. Some clones are missing from TCRdb's copy, which holds only in-frame ones; the method was immunoSEQ multiplex PCR. The repertoire includes about 97,000 clones, about four fifths of them detected once, and less than 2% sits in the top ten. Sequencing was done on a sample of PBMCs. These receptors originate from a woman aged 40 to 49 in good health and CMV-seronegative.

The chain uses TRBV7-9 and TRBJ1-1; 9 bases agree with TRBD1. V was clipped by 5 bases and J by 7 bases; unmatched bases: 8. CDR3 length equals 14 residues. Germline V gives CDR1 SEHNR, CDR2 FQNEAQ (reference sequence). CDR3 in amino acids: CASSGRQGGFEAFF. The CDR3 region has the DNA TGTGCCAGCAGCGGACGACAGGGGGGATTTGAAGCTTTCTTT.

V and J are TRBV6-5 and TRBJ2-7; 7 bases agree with TRBD1. CDR3 size: 15 residues. The germline V gene has CDR1 MNHEY and CDR2 SVGAGI. V lost 6 bases to trimming and J lost 3 bases; unmatched junction nucleotides: 11. The CDR3 is CASRYGTELHYEQYF. The CDR3 nucleotides read TGTGCCAGCAGATACGGGACAGAATTACACTACGAGCAGTACTTC.

This clone was seen more than once but under ten times. This chain uses TRBV4-2 with TRBJ2-2; D unclear. V lost 6 bases and J lost 5, with 16 bases in between. The CDR3 has 15 amino acids. The germline V gene encodes CDR1 LGHNA and CDR2 YNFKEQ. CDR3 in DNA: TGTGCCAGCAGGCTCAACCCAGGATGGACCGGGGAGCTGTTTTTT. It yields the protein CASRLNPGWTGELFF.

The chain is built from TRBV19 and TRBJ2-2; D is possibly TRBD2 (5 bases). The V gene's germline CDR1 is LNHDA and CDR2 SQIVND (reference sequence). The CDR3 is made up of 15 amino acids. The V end was cut by 7 bases, the J end by 5 bases, with 17 bases between. CDR3 in amino acids: CASKAVLTETGELFF. The CDR3 nucleotides are TGTGCCAGTAAAGCGGTCCTGACTGAGACCGGGGAGCTGTTTTTT.

This chain connects TRBV28 to TRBJ2-5; 10 bases match TRBD1. The J call is in doubt because the DNA end fits TRBJ2-7 better. Germline assignment: CDR1 MDHEN and CDR2 SYDVKM. The CDR3 sequence is 15 residues long. The DNA for the CDR3 is TGTGCCAGCAGTGAGCTGACAGGGGGCCGTCGCGAGCAGTACTTC. Protein: CASSELTGGRREQYF.

With respect to this clone: At one end the junction does not follow the germline gene, possibly because of a read error. The chain couples TRBV7-9 to TRBJ2-7; D is undetermined. This CDR3 spans 15 amino acids. Per germline, CDR1 SEHNR and CDR2 FQNEAQ (reference sequence). The CDR3 DNA is TGTTCCAGCAGCTTAGAGGCCAGGCCCCGACACGAGCAGTACTTC. It translates to CSSSLEARPRHEQYF. The full variable domain, rest sourced from reference TRBV7-9 and TRBJ2-7, is DTGVSQNPRHKITKRGQNVTFRCDPISEHNRLYWYRQTLGQGPEFLTYFQNEAQLEKSRLLSDRFSAERPKGSFSTLEIQRTEQGDSAMYLCSSSLEARPRHEQYFGPGTRLTVT.

The chain employs TRBV5-4 and TRBJ1-1, with unresolved D. V lost 4 bases to trimming and J lost 4 bases, with 11 bases between them. The CDR3 runs 13 residues. CDR1 and CDR2 from the germline V gene are SGHNT and YYREEE (reference sequence). The CDR3 DNA sequence: TGTGCCAGCAGCCGGAGGCCGGGCACTGAAGCTTTCTTT. Translated: CASSRRPGTEAFF.

This clone was counted between two and nine times. This chain connects TRBV6-5 to TRBJ2-6; D perhaps matches TRBD1 (5 bases). Germline V gene lookup returns CDR1 MNHEY and CDR2 SVGAGI. The V and J ends lost 0 bases and 3 bases respectively, with 6 bases between them. CDR3 length: 15 residues. The CDR3 region has the DNA TGTGCCAGCAGTTACTCAGGGGTTGGGGCCAACGTCCTGACTTTC. This translates into CASSYSGVGANVLTF.

The chain is built from TRBV10-1 and TRBJ2-7, with 9 bases matching TRBD1. V shed 2 bases, J shed 1 base, and the junction held 6 bases outside the gene matches. Germline CDR1 WNHNN, CDR2 SYGVQD (reference sequence). The CDR3 is 16 residues long. The CDR3 protein is CASSEGPGQGSYEQYF. The DNA of the CDR3 is TGCGCCAGCAGTGAGGGGCCGGGACAGGGTTCCTACGAGCAGTACTTC.

The chain couples TRBV7-3 to TRBJ2-3; D possibly corresponds to TRBD1 (5 bases). Germline values: CDR1 SGHTA, CDR2 FQGTGA. The V and J ends lost 2 bases and 0 bases respectively, with 9 bases between them. The CDR3 has 15 residues. The CDR3 region is CASSLGHPSTDTQYF. The CDR3 DNA sequence: TGTGCCAGCAGCTTAGGACACCCTAGCACAGATACGCAGTATTTT. Complete variable domain (other parts from reference TRBV7-3 and TRBJ2-3): GAGVSQTPSNKVTEKGKYVELRCDPISGHTALYWYRQSLGQGPEFLIYFQGTGAADDSGLPNDRFFAVRPEGSVSTLKIQRTERGDSAVYLCASSLGHPSTDTQYFGPGTRLTVL.